One sample yielded the 32 T cell receptor beta chains listed below, sequenced in a study of radiation and T cells in renal cell carcinoma. Indicated time point: blood 2 weeks post-SBRT. Treatment: 15 Gy SBRT to primary tumor, nephrectomy 4 weeks later. Some clones are missing from TCRdb's copy, which holds only in-frame ones; the method was immunoSEQ multiplex PCR. The sample comprises 160,000 or so clones, around 90% of which are singletons, and 10% to 15% rests with the top ten. The material was blood, obtained from a patient whose treatment included radiotherapy and nephrectomy. The receptors were gathered from a woman aged 45-65 years with renal cell carcinoma.

The CDR3 here is CASSDRDSGANVLTF. The DNA of the CDR3 is TGTGCCAGCAGCGACAGGGACTCTGGGGCCAACGTCCTGACTTTC. This sequence joins TRBV6-4 and TRBJ2-6; 7 bases map to TRBD1. Trimming removed 6 bases from V and 0 bases from J; junction bases left unmatched: 2. The CDR3 has 15 amino acids. Germline assignment: CDR1 MRHNA and CDR2 SNTAGT.

This clone was seen only once. The chain joins TRBV20-1 to TRBJ1-1; D is undetermined. CDR3 length: 11 residues. Trimming removed 7 bases at V and 6 bases at J, with 12 bases between. Looked up from germline, CDR1 is DFQATT and CDR2 is SNEGSKA (reference sequence). The CDR3 nucleotides read TGCAGTGGGCGATCGGGTTCTGAAGCTTTCTTT. It specifies CSGRSGSEAFF.

The rearrangement links TRBV19 to TRBJ1-5; no definite D call. Germline CDR1 reads LNHDA; CDR2 reads SQIVND (reference sequence). CDR3 length equals 15 residues. V dropped 3 bases and J dropped 1 base, with 10 bases sitting between them. CDR3 protein: CASSIVLLSNQPQHF. CDR3 DNA: TGTGCCAGTAGTATCGTGCTGCTAAGCAATCAGCCCCAGCATTTT.

The V call is TRBV9, the J call TRBJ2-6; D might be TRBD1 (5 bases). The length of the CDR3 is 15 residues. V lost 0 bases to trimming and J lost 4 bases, with 8 bases between them. Germline V gene sequence: CDR1 SGDLS, CDR2 YYNGEE. The CDR3 here is CASSVDWGGANVLTF. The CDR3 nucleotides are TGTGCCAGCAGCGTAGACTGGGGCGGGGCCAACGTCCTGACTTTC. Complete variable domain (other parts from reference TRBV9 and TRBJ2-6): DSGVTQTPKHLITATGQRVTLRCSPRSGDLSVYWYQQSLDQGLQFLIQYYNGEERAKGNILERFSAQQFPDLHSELNLSSLELGDSALYFCASSVDWGGANVLTFGAGSRLTVL.

This chain links TRBV2 with TRBJ2-3; 10 positions match TRBD2. Germline assignment: CDR1 SNHLY and CDR2 FYNNEI. This CDR3 spans 15 amino acids. V lost 5 bases and J lost 3; bases outside the gene matches: 5. The CDR3 region is CASSISSGGTDTQYF. CDR3 nucleotide sequence: TGTGCCAGCAGTATATCTAGCGGGGGTACAGATACGCAGTATTTT.

This clone was seen just once. The rearrangement links TRBV7-8 to TRBJ2-1, with a tentative D call TRBD1 (6 bases). The CDR3 is 15 amino acids. Germline V gives CDR1 SGHVS, CDR2 FQNEAQ. V lost 4 bases and J 0 bases, leaving 10 bases between the germline ends. The CDR3: CASSYTGSSYNEQFF. The CDR3 DNA reads TGTGCCAGCAGCTACACAGGGAGCTCCTACAATGAGCAGTTCTTC.

This chain joins TRBV6-5 and TRBJ1-5; possibly TRBD1 for D (5 bases). The germline V gene has CDR1 MNHEY and CDR2 SVGAGI. This CDR3 region has 13 residues. V was trimmed by 5 bases and J by 4 bases, leaving 9 bases between them. CDR3 sequence: CASSNQGNQPQHF. Here the CDR3 DNA reads TGTGCCAGCAGTAATCAGGGTAATCAGCCCCAGCATTTT.

V is TRBV19 and J is TRBJ2-1; D uncertain. V was clipped by 4 bases and J by 6 bases, with 10 bases between them. Germline V CDR1 and CDR2: LNHDA, SQIVND (reference sequence). CDR3 length: 13 amino acids. The CDR3 loop is CASSNTPRNEQFF. CDR3 in DNA: TGTGCCAGTAGTAATACCCCCCGCAATGAGCAGTTCTTC.

This clone has a handful of counts. The chain uses TRBV7-3 and TRBJ2-3, with 9 nucleotides matching TRBD2. The CDR3 sequence is 16 residues long. V shed 4 bases, J shed 1 base, and the junction held 6 bases outside the gene matches. The germline CDR1 and CDR2 sequences are SGHTA and FQGTGA. The CDR3 protein is CASSSRIAGGTDTQYF. The CDR3 DNA reads as TGTGCCAGCAGCTCCCGAATAGCGGGGGGCACAGATACGCAGTATTTT.

J is TRBJ1-3 and V is TRBV19, with D hard to call. The V gene's germline CDR1 is LNHDA and CDR2 SQIVND (reference sequence). V shed 6 bases and J shed 3 bases, with 9 bases lying between them. The CDR3 totals 13 residues. The CDR3 protein is CASRGFNGNTIYF. The CDR3, as DNA: TGTGCCAGTAGGGGGTTCAATGGAAACACCATATATTTT.

The chain has TRBV15 and TRBJ1-1, with D possibly matching TRBD1 (5 bases). The CDR3 is made up of 14 amino acids. V was cut by 4 bases and J by 6 bases, with 15 bases left in between. Germline CDR1 LNHNV, CDR2 YYDKDF (reference sequence). CDR3 sequence (DNA): TGTGCCACCAGCATGCAGGGAGGGAGGGCTGAAGCTTTCTTT. Translating it yields CATSMQGGRAEAFF.

This chain uses TRBV6-1 with TRBJ1-2; unclear D gene. The germline CDR1 and CDR2 sequences are MNHNS and SASEGT. Trimming stripped 4 bases from V and 6 bases from J, with 24 bases between. This CDR3 has 17 residues. The CDR3 loop is CASSGTPTQTRKDGYTF. The CDR3 nucleotides read TGTGCCAGCAGTGGAACCCCAACGCAAACAAGGAAGGATGGCTACACCTTC.

This chain links TRBV5-1 with TRBJ2-6; D possibly corresponds to TRBD2 (5 bases). Germline CDR1 is SGHRS and CDR2 is YFSETQ. Trimming pared 2 bases from V and 1 base from J, leaving 7 bases between. This CDR3 is 15 amino acids long. The CDR3 loop reads CASSFRESGANVLTF. CDR3 nucleotides: TGCGCCAGCAGCTTCCGGGAATCTGGGGCCAACGTCCTGACTTTC.

The rearrangement joins TRBV6-1 to TRBJ2-7; D perhaps matches TRBD1 (5 bases). The CDR3 is made up of 14 amino acids. Germline CDR1 MNHNS, CDR2 SASEGT. V was cut by 6 bases and J by 2 bases, with 14 bases left in between. The CDR3 reads CASSLSHRTYEQYF. The CDR3 DNA sequence: TGTGCCAGCAGCCTCTCCCACAGGACCTACGAGCAGTACTTC.

The J gene is TRBJ1-6, the V gene TRBV14; 7 nucleotides agree with TRBD1. Germline CDR1 is SGHDN and CDR2 is FVKESK. Trimming cost V 2 bases and J 7 bases; bases outside gene matches: 8. The CDR3 covers 16 residues. The CDR3 coding sequence is TGTGCCAGCAGCCAAAGGAGAGGACAGGAAAATTCACCCCTCCACTTT. Its protein product is CASSQRRGQENSPLHF.

The V and J genes are TRBV9 and TRBJ2-6; 9 bases are shared with TRBD1. V dropped 4 bases and J dropped 1; count of bases not matched to a gene: 9. The CDR3 covers 18 residues. The germline CDR1 and CDR2 sequences are SGDLS and YYNGEE. The CDR3 DNA follows: TGTGCCAGCAGCCCCTCCCGGGACAGGGAGTCTGGGGCCAACGTCCTGACTTTC. Protein product: CASSPSRDRESGANVLTF.

This clone occurred a few times. The chain is built from TRBV6-6 and TRBJ2-5, with 10 bases lining up with TRBD2. CDR3 length: 15 residues. Losses at the gene ends were 6 bases for V and 6 bases for J; bases not matched to a gene: 10. Germline CDR1 MNHNY, CDR2 SVGAGI (reference sequence). The CDR3 here is CASSSTSGVEKTQYF. Here the CDR3 DNA reads TGTGCCAGCAGCAGCACTAGCGGGGTCGAAAAGACCCAGTACTTC.

The rearrangement joins TRBV7-9 to TRBJ1-1; possible D gene TRBD1, 5 bases. CDR3 length: 14 residues. Germline values: CDR1 SEHNR, CDR2 FQNEAQ (reference sequence). V was shortened by 1 base and J by 4 bases, with 10 bases between the two germline ends. The CDR3 DNA is TGTGCCAGCAGCTTAGGATTGGGGGGCACTGAAGCTTTCTTT. This gives the protein CASSLGLGGTEAFF.

The chain uses TRBV9 and TRBJ1-4; 9 bases fit TRBD1. Germline trimming cut 0 bases from V and 8 bases from J; bases unmatched to any gene: 8. The CDR3 loop spans 16 amino acids. Germline values: CDR1 SGDLS, CDR2 YYNGEE. The CDR3 DNA reads TGTGCCAGCAGCGTAGGACAGGGGGAAGTAAACGAAAAACTGTTTTTT. Translating it yields CASSVGQGEVNEKLFF.

This chain uses TRBV6-6 with TRBJ1-2; 8 bases are shared with TRBD1. The CDR3 runs 13 residues. The trim removed 6 bases at V and 8 bases at J, leaving 8 bases unmatched. From germline, CDR1 is MNHNY and CDR2 SVGAGI (reference sequence). This CDR3 reads CASSYQGAEGYTF. In DNA, the CDR3 is TGTGCCAGCAGCTACCAGGGGGCGGAAGGCTACACCTTC.

This clone was counted once. The J gene is TRBJ1-1, the V gene TRBV18, with 7 bases fitting TRBD1. This CDR3 has 17 amino acids. The V gene's germline CDR1 is KGHSH and CDR2 LQKENI. With 0 bases clipped from V and 5 bases from J, the junction kept 12 bases outside the gene matches. CDR3 sequence (DNA): TGTGCCAGCTCACCACCTAGATCCGACAGGGTATTTACTGAAGCTTTCTTT. Encoded protein: CASSPPRSDRVFTEAFF.

The chain couples TRBV4-3 to TRBJ2-1; 12 bases map to TRBD1. Germline CDR1 reads LGHNA; CDR2 reads YSLEER. V lost 0 bases, J lost 12 bases, and 6 bases stayed unmatched. CDR3 length: 15 residues. The CDR3 is CASSQDSGTGGLQFF. In nucleotides, the CDR3 is TGCGCCAGCAGCCAAGATAGTGGGACAGGGGGCTTGCAGTTCTTC.

V gene TRBV5-4 combines with J gene TRBJ2-3, with 13 bases identical to TRBD2. J lost 2 bases, V lost 2 bases, and 8 bases had no gene match. CDR3 length: 18 amino acids. The germline V gene encodes CDR1 SGHNT and CDR2 YYREEE (reference sequence). The DNA for the CDR3 is TGTGCCAGCAGCTTAGGTCGACTAGCGGGGGGTATCACAGATACGCAGTATTTT. Its translation: CASSLGRLAGGITDTQYF. Combining the CDR3 with reference TRBV5-4 and TRBJ2-3 gives the whole variable domain ETGVTQSPTHLIKTRGQQVTLRCSSQSGHNTVSWYQQALGQGPQFIFQYYREEENGRGNFPPRFSGLQFPNYSSELNVNALELDDSALYLCASSLGRLAGGITDTQYFGPGTRLTVL.

V is TRBV19 and J is TRBJ2-3, with TRBD2 matching over 13 bases. This CDR3 spans 15 amino acids. CDR1 and CDR2 from the germline V gene are LNHDA and SQIVND (reference sequence). V lost 8 bases, J lost 5 bases, and 7 bases stayed unmatched. The CDR3 sequence is CASRGLAGVRDTQYF. The CDR3 DNA sequence: TGTGCCAGTCGCGGACTAGCGGGGGTGAGAGATACGCAGTATTTT.

The genes are TRBV5-1 and TRBJ2-7; perhaps TRBD1 as D (6 bases). Trimming cost V 4 bases and J 1 base, with 12 bases left between them. This CDR3 has 14 residues. Germline CDR1 reads SGHRS; CDR2 reads YFSETQ. CDR3 in DNA: TGCGCCAGCAGCGACGACAGGTTATCCTACGAGCAGTACTTC. It translates to CASSDDRLSYEQYF.

V gene TRBV9 combines with J gene TRBJ2-7; 11 positions match TRBD2. With V trimmed by 4 bases and J by 5 bases, 5 bases remained unmatched. Germline values: CDR1 SGDLS, CDR2 YYNGEE. The CDR3 totals 14 residues. The CDR3 DNA is TGTGCCAGCAGCTATAGCGGGGGGGCCCACGAGCAGTACTTC. It is translated as CASSYSGGAHEQYF.

The rearrangement links TRBV6-4 to TRBJ2-7; TRBD1 matches 9 bases. Unmatched junction bases numbered 6, after V lost 5 bases and J lost 7 bases. Germline assignment: CDR1 MRHNA and CDR2 SNTAGT. This CDR3 spans 13 amino acids. The CDR3 nucleotides read TGTGCCAGCAGTAGACAGGGGGTGTGGGAGCAGTACTTC. This translates into CASSRQGVWEQYF.

The V and J genes are TRBV18 and TRBJ1-5; D may be TRBD1 (5 bases). Germline V lookup: CDR1 KGHSH, CDR2 LQKENI. V dropped 2 bases and J dropped 0 bases, with 8 bases sitting between them. The CDR3 contains 15 residues. CDR3 loop: CASSPMGHSNQPQHF. CDR3 nucleotides: TGTGCCAGCTCACCAATGGGGCATAGCAATCAGCCCCAGCATTTT.

The chain couples TRBV5-1 to TRBJ2-5; 7 positions match TRBD1. The last part of the DNA fits TRBJ2-7 better; the J call may be wrong. CDR3 length equals 14 residues. The germline V gene has CDR1 SGHRS and CDR2 YFSETQ. CDR3: CASSFRGLGYEQYF. The CDR3 nucleotides read TGCGCCAGCAGCTTCAGGGGGTTAGGCTACGAGCAGTACTTC.

V gene TRBV4-3 combines with J gene TRBJ1-1; D is possibly TRBD1 (6 bases). Deletions cut 4 bases from V and 10 bases from J, with 10 bases between. This CDR3 has 11 residues. Germline V gene data show CDR1 as LGHNA and CDR2 as YSLEER. In DNA, the CDR3 is TGCGCCAGCAGCCGCGGGGGCGTAGCTTTCTTT. This sequence encodes CASSRGGVAFF.

The chain joins TRBV7-2 to TRBJ1-3; 7 bases are a match to TRBD1. The CDR3 contains 14 residues. Losses at the gene ends were 3 bases for V and 3 bases for J; bases not matched to a gene: 2. CDR1 SGHTA and CDR2 FQGNSA come from the germline V gene. This CDR3 reads CASSFRGLGNTIYF. DNA of the CDR3: TGTGCCAGCAGCTTTAGGGGGCTTGGAAACACCATATATTTT.

In its sample, this clone was seen a few times. The V call is TRBV7-9, the J call TRBJ1-6; tentatively, D is TRBD1 (6 bases). Germline lookup yields CDR1 SEHNR and CDR2 FQNEAQ (reference sequence). CDR3 size: 16 residues. Trimming cost V 5 bases and J 6 bases, with 17 bases left between them. DNA for the CDR3: TGTGCCAGCAGCACAGCCACGACAGGAGTTAATTCACCCCTCCACTTT. This translates into CASSTATTGVNSPLHF.